This T cell receptor beta chain derives from a study of cytomegalovirus exposure and HLA in healthy donors. Overall study findings and caveats: V- and J-gene trimming of TCR beta was linked (in a later analysis) to a missense DCLRE1C variant.

Amplification used 60 Vbeta primers and 13 Jbeta primers. Repertoires were generated with immunoSEQ multiplex PCR, while TCRdb's copy carries only in-frame clones and drops some. The sample lists some 190,000 clones; 60% to 85% were seen once. Trimming took 6 bases from V and 1 from J; bases not matched to a gene: 6. This CDR3 spans 15 amino acids. The germline V gene has CDR1 SGHTA and CDR2 FQGTGA. Turning to this clone: The antigen is not known.

The chain links TRBV7-3 to TRBJ2-1, with TRBD1 identical over 7 bases. The TCR originated in a woman aged 18-29 years in good health and CMV-seronegative. The sequencing input was PBMCs. The CDR3 loop is CASRPRQGSYNEQFF. The CDR3 region has the DNA TGTGCCAGCAGACCCCGACAGGGATCCTACAATGAGCAGTTCTTC.